This T cell receptor beta chain was identified in a study of beta chain features in type 1 diabetes. This clone came up a few times. TCRB transcripts that were expressed got sequenced, as all of the isolated RNA had been reverse transcribed. Clones were sequenced by immunoSEQ multiplex PCR, and TCRdb holds only the in-frame ones, with some missing. The repertoire has 500,000 to 700,000 clones, around a sixth of them found once; the top ten carry 0.09% to 0.095%. This TCR came from a young man in good health. Sample: naive CD4+ T cells from blood.

The DNA of the CDR3 is TGTGCCAGCAGTTCCCCCGGGACTACCCAAGAGACCCAGTACTTC. Amino acids: CASSSPGTTQETQYF. The V call is TRBV28, the J call TRBJ2-5; TRBD2 matches 7 bases. Trimming took 4 bases from V and 1 from J; bases not matched to a gene: 6. Looked up from germline, CDR1 is MDHEN and CDR2 is SYDVKM. The CDR3 runs to 15 residues.